The source of this T cell receptor (beta chain) is a study of cytomegalovirus exposure and HLA in healthy donors. Vbeta (60) and Jbeta (13) primers were used in the PCR. The protocol was immunoSEQ multiplex PCR, while the TCRdb copy is restricted to in-frame clones and leaves out a portion. Here the sample table reports around 140,000 clones. The CDR3 is 16 amino acids. The V segment lost 0 bases and the J segment 4 bases; nucleotides outside the gene matches: 7. CDR1 is LNHDA, CDR2 SQIVND, per germline (reference sequence). Material for sequencing was PBMCs. The receptor comes from a male donor in good health and CMV-seronegative. This chain links TRBV19 with TRBJ1-2; 8 nucleotides match TRBD1. This chain's CDR3 is CASSIDRTGWPYGYTF. In DNA form, the CDR3 reads TGTGCCAGTAGTATAGATCGGACAGGGTGGCCCTATGGCTACACCTTC.